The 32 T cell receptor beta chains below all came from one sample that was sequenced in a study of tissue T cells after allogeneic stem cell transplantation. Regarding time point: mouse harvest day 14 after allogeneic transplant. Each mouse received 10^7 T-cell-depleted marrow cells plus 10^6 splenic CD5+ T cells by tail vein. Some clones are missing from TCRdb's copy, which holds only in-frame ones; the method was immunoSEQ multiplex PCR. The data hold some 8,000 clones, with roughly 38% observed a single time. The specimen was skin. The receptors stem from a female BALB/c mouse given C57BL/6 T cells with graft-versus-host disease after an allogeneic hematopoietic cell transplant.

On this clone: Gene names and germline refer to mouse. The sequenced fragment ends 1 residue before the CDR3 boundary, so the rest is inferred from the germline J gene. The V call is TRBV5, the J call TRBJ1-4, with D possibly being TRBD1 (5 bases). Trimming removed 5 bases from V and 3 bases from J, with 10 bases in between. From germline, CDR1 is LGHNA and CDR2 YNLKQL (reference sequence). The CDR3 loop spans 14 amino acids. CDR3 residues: CASSATGANERLFF. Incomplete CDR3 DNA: TGTGCCAGCAGCGCGACGGGGGCCAACGAAAGATTATTT.

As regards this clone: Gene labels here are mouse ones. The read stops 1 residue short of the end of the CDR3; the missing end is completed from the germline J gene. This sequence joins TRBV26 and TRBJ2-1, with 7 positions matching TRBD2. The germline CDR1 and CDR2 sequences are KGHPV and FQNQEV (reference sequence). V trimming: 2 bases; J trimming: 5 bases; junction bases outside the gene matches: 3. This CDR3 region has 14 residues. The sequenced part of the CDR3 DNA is TGTGCCAGCAGTCTGATGGGGGGTAATGCTGAGCAGTTC. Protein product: CASSLMGGNAEQF. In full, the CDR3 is CASSLMGGNAEQFF.

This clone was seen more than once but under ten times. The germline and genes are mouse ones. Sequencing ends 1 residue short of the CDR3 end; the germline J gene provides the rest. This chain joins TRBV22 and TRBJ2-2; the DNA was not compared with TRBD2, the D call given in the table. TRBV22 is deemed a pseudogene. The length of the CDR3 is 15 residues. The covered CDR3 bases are TGTGCCAGCAGTTGTGGGGGGGCGGACACCGGGCAGCTCTAC. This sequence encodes CASSCGGADTGQLY. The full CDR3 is CASSCGGADTGQLYF.

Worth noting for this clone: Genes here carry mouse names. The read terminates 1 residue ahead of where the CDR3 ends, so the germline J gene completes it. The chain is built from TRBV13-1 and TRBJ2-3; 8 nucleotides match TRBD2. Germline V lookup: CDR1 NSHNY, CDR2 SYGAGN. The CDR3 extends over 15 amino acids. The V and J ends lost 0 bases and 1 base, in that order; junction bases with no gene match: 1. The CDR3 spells CASSDVWGGAETLYF. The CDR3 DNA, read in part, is TGTGCCAGCAGTGATGTCTGGGGGGGTGCAGAAACGCTGTAT.

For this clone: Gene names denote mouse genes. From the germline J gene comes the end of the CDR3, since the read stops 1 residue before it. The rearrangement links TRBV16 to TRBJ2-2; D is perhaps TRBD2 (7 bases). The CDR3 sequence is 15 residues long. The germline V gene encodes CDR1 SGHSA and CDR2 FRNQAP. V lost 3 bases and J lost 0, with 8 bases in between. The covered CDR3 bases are TGTGCAAGCAGCTTGGGGGGCGCAAACACCGGGCAGCTCTAC. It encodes CASSLGGANTGQLY. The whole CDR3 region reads CASSLGGANTGQLYF.

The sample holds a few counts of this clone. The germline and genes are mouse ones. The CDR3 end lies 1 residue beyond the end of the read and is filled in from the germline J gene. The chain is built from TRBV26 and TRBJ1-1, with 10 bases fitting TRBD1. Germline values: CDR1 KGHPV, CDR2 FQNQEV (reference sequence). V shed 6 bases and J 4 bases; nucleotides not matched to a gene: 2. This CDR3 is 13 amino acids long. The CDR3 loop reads CASRRDRGTEVFF. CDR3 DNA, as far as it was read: TGTGCCAGCAGACGGGACAGGGGCACAGAAGTCTTC.

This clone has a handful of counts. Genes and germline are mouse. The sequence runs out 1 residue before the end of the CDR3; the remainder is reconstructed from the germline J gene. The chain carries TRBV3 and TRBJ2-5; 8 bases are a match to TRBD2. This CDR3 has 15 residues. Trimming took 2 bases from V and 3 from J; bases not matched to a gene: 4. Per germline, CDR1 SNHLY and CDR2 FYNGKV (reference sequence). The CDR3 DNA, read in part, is TGTGCCAGCAGCTTATTTCTGGGGGGACAAGACACCCAGTAC. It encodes CASSLFLGGQDTQY. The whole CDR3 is CASSLFLGGQDTQYF.

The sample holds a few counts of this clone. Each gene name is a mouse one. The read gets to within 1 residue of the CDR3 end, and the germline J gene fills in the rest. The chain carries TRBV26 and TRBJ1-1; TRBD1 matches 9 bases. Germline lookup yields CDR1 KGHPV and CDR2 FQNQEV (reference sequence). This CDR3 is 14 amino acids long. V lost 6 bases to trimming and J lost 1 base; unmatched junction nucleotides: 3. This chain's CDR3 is CASSSGQGNTEVFF. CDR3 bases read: TGTGCCAGCAGCTCGGGACAGGGAAACACAGAAGTCTTC.

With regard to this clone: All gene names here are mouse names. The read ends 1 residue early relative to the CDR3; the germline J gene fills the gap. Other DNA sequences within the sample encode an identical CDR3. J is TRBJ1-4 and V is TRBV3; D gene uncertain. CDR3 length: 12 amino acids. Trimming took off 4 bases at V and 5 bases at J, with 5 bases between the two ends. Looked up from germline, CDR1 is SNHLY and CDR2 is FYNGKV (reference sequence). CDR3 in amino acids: CASSSGNERLFF. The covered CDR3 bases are TGTGCCAGCAGCTCCGGAAACGAAAGATTATTT. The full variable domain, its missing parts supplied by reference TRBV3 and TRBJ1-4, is GPKVLQIPSHQIIDMGQMVTLNCDPVSNHLYFYWYKQILGQQMEFLVNFYNGKVMEKSKLFKDQFSVERPDGSYFTLKIQPTALEDSAVYFCASSSGNERLFFGHGTKLSVL.

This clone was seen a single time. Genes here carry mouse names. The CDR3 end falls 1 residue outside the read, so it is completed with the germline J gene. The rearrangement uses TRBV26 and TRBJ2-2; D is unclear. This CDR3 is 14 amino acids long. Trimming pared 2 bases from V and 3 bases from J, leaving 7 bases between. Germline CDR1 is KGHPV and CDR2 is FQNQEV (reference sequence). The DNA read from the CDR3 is TGTGCCAGCAGTCTGGGGAGCGACACCGGGCAGCTCTAC. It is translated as CASSLGSDTGQLY. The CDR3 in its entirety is CASSLGSDTGQLYF. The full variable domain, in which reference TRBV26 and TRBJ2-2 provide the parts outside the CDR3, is NSKVIQTPRYLVKGQGQKAKMRCIPEKGHPVVFWYQQNKNNEFKFLINFQNQEVLQQIDMTEKRFSAECPSNSPCSLEIQSSEAGDSALYLCASSLGSDTGQLYFGEGSKLTVL.

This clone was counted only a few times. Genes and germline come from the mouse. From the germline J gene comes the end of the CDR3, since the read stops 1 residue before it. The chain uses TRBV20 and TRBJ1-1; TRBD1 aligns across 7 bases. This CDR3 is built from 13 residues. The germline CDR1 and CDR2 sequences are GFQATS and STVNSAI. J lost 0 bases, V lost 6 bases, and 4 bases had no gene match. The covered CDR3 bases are TGTGGTGCCCCGGGACAGACAAACACAGAAGTCTTC. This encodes CGAPGQTNTEVF. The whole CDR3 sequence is CGAPGQTNTEVFF.

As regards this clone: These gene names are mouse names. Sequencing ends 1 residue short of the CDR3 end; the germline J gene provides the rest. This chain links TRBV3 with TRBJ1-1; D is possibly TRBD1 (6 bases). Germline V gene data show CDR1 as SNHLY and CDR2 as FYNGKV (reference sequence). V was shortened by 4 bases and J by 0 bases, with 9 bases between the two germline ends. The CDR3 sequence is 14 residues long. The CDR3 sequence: CASSSGTSNTEVFF. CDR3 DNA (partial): TGTGCCAGCAGCTCCGGGACATCAAACACAGAAGTCTTC.

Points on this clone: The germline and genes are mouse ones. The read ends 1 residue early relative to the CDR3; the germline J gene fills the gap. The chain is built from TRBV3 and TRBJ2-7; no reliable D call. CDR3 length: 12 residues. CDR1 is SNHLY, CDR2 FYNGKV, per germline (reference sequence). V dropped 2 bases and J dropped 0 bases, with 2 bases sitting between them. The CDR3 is CASSLFSYEQYF. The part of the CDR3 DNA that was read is TGTGCCAGCAGCTTATTCTCCTATGAACAGTAC.

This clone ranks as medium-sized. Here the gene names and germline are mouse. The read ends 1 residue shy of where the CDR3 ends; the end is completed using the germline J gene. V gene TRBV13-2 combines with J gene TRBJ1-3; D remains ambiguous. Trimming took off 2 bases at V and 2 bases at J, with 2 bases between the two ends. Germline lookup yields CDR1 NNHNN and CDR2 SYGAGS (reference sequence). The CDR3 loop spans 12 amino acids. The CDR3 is CASGETGNTLYF. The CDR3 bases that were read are TGTGCCAGCGGTGAAACTGGAAATACGCTCTAT.

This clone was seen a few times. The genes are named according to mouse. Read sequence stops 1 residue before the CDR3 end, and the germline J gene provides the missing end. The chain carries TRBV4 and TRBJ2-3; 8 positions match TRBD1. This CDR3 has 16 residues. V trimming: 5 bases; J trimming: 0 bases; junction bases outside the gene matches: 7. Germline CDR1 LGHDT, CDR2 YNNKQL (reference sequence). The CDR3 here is CASSPIQGASAETLYF. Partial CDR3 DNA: TGTGCCAGCAGCCCCATCCAGGGGGCTAGTGCAGAAACGCTGTAT.

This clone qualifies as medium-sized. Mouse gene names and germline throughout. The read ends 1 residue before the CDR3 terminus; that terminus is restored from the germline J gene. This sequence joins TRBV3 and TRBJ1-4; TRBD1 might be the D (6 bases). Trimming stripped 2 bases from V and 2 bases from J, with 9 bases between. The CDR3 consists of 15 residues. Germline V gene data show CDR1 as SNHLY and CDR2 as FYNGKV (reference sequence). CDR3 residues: CASSLLGHSNERLFF. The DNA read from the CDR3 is TGTGCCAGCAGCTTACTGGGACACTCCAACGAAAGATTATTT.

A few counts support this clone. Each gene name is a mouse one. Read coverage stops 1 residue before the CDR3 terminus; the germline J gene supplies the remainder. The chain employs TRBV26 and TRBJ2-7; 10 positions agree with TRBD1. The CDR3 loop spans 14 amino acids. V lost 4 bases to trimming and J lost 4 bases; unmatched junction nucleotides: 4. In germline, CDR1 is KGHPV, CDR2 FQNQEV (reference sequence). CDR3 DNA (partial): TGTGCCAGCAGTCCTCCGGGACAGGGGTATGAACAGTAC. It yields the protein CASSPPGQGYEQY. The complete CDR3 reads CASSPPGQGYEQYF.

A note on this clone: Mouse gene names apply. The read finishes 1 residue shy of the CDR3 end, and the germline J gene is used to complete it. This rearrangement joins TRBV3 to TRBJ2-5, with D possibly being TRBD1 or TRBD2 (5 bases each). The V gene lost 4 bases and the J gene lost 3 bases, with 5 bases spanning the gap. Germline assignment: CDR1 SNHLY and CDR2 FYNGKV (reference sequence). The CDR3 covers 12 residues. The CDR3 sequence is CASSWGQDTQYF. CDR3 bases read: TGTGCCAGCAGCTGGGGGCAAGACACCCAGTAC.

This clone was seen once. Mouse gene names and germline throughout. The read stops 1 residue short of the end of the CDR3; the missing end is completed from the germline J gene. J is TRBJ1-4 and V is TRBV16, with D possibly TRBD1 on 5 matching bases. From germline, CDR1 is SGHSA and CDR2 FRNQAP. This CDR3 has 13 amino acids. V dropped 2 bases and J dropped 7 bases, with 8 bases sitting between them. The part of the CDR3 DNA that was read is TGTGCAAGCAGCTTAAGGCAGGGCGAAAGATTATTT. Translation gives CASSLRQGERLF. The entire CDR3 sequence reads CASSLRQGERLFF.

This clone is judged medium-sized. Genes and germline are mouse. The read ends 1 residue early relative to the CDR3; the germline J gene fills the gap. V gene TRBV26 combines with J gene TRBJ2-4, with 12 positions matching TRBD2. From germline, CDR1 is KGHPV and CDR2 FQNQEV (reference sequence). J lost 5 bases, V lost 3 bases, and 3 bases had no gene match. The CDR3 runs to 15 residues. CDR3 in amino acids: CASSLGLGGGNTLYF. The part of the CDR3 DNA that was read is TGTGCCAGCAGTCTAGGACTGGGGGGGGGAAACACCTTGTAC.

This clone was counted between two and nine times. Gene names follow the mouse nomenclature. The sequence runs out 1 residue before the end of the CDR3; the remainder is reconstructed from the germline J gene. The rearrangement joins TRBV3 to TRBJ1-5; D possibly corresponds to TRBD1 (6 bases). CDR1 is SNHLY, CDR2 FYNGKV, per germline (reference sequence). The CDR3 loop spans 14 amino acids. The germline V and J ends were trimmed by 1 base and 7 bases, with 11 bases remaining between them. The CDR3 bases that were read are TGTGCCAGCAGCTTAGAACGGGGGCGGCAGGCTCCGCTT. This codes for CASSLERGRQAPL. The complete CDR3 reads CASSLERGRQAPLF.

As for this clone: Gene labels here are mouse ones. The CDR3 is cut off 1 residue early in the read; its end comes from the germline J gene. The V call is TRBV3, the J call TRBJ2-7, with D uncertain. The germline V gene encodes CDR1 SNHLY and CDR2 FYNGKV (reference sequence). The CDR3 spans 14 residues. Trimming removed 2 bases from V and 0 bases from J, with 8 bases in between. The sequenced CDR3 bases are TGTGCCAGCAGCTTACAGGAAGGCTCCTATGAACAGTAC. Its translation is CASSLQEGSYEQY. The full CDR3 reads CASSLQEGSYEQYF.

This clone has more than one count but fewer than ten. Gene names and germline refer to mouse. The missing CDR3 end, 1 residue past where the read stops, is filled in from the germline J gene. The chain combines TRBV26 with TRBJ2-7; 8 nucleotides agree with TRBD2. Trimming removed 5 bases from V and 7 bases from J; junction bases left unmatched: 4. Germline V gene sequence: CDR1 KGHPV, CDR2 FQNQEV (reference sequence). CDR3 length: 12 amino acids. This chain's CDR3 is CASSWGGMEQYF. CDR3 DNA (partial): TGTGCCAGCAGTTGGGGGGGGATGGAACAGTAC.

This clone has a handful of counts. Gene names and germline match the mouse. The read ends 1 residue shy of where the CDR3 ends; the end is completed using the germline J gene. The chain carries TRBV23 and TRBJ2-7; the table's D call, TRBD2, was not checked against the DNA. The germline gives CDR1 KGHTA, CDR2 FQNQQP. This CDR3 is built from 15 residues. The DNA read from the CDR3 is TGCTCCAGCAGTCAATCGGCTGGGGGGGCGCGTGAACAGTAC. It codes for CSSSQSAGGAREQY. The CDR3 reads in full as CSSSQSAGGAREQYF.

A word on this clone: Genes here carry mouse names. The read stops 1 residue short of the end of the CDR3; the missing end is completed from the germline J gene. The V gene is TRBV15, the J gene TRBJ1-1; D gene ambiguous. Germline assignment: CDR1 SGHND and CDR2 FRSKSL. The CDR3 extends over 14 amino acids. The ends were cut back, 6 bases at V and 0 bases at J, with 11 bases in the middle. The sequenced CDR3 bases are TGTGCCAGCAGCCCCGACACTGCAAACACAGAAGTCTTC. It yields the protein CASSPDTANTEVF. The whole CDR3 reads CASSPDTANTEVFF.

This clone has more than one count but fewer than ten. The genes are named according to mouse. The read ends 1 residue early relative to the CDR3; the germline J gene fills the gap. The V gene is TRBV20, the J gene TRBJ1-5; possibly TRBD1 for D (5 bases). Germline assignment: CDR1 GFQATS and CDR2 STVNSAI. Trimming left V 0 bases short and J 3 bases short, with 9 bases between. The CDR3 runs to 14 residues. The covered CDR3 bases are TGTGGTGCTAGGGATGGGGGACGCAACCAGGCTCCGCTT. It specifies CGARDGGRNQAPL. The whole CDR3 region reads CGARDGGRNQAPLF.

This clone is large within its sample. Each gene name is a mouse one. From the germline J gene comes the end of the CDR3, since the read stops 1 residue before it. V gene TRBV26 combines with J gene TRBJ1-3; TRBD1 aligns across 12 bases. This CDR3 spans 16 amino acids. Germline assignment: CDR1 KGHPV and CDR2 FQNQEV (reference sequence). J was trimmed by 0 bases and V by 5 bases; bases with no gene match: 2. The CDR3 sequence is CASSGDRGLSGNTLYF. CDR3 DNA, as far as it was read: TGTGCCAGCAGTGGGGACAGGGGGCTTTCTGGAAATACGCTCTAT.

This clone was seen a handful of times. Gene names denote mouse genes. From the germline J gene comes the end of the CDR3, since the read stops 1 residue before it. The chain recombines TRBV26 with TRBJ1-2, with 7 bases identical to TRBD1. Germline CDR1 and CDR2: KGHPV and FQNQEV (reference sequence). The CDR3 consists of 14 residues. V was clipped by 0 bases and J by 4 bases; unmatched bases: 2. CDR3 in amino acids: CASSLSGGGSDYTF. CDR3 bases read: TGTGCCAGCAGTCTGTCAGGGGGCGGCTCCGACTACACC.

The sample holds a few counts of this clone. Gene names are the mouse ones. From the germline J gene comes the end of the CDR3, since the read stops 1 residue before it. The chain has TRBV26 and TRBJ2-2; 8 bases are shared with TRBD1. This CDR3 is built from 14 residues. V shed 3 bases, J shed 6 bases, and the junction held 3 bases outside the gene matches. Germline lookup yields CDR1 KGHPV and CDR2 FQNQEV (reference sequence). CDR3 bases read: TGTGCCAGCAGTCTCCAGGGGGCACCCGGGCAGCTCTAC. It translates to CASSLQGAPGQLY. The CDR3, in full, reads CASSLQGAPGQLYF.

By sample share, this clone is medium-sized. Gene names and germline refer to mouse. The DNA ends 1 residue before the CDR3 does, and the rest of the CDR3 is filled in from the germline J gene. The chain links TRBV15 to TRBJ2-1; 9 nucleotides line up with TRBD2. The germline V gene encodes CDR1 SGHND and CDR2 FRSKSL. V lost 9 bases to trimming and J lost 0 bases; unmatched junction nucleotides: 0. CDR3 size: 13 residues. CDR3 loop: CARTGGNYAEQFF. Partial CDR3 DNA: TGTGCCAGGACTGGGGGTAACTATGCTGAGCAGTTC.

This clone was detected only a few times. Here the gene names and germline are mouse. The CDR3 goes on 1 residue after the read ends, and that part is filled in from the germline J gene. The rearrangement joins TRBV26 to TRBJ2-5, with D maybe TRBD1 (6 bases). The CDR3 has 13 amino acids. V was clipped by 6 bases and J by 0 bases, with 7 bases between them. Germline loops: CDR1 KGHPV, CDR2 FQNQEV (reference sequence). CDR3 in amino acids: CASRDSNQDTQYF. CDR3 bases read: TGTGCCAGCAGGGACAGTAACCAAGACACCCAGTAC.

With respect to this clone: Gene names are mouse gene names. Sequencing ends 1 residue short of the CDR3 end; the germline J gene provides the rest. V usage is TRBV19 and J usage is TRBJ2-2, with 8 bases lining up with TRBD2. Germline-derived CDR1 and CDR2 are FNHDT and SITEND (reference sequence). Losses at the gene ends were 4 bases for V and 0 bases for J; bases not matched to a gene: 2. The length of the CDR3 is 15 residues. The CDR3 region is CASSFGGANTGQLYF. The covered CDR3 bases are TGTGCCAGCAGTTTTGGGGGGGCAAACACCGGGCAGCTCTAC.